The sequence of this TCR beta chain was determined in a study of beta chain features in type 1 diabetes (dated by TCRdb to 2017 to 2018). The study in broad terms: Mean age, gender distribution, total cell number and subset yield did not differ between patients and healthy donors. A total of about 100,000,000 sorted cells were examined across all samples, and RNA yield correlated strongly with the number of cells per subset. In the study, recently diagnosed type 1 diabetes patients and matched healthy donors were compared on the TCRB repertoires of their sorted circulating CD4+ T cell subsets. Whereas all 30 or so donors provided naive and central memory subsets, regulatory and stem cell-like memory subsets were isolated from just 8 patients and roughly 8 healthy donors.

On the study overall, not on this receptor specifically: Because cDNA was sequenced instead of genomic DNA, highly expressing activated cells could be over-represented, though the groups showed no difference in activation or CD3 levels. Type 1 diabetes patients showed a moderate but significant shortening of TCRB CDR3 length in all four CD4+ subsets. PCR may preferentially amplify shorter templates, but because patient and control samples were amplified and corrected together, any resulting skew would affect both groups equally. Patients with type 1 diabetes made fewer insertions and deleted more nucleotides at VDJ recombination sites, implying thymic rearrangement abnormalities. Because the HLA sub-analyses included only small numbers of individuals, any influence of HLA type on TCRB rearrangement was left unresolved. Naive, central memory and regulatory TCRB repertoires appeared to be more similar among patients than among healthy donors.

The entire amount of isolated RNA was reverse transcribed using the High Capacity cDNA Reverse Transcription Kit, so the sequenced TCRB transcripts were expressed ones. Deep immunoSEQ sequencing was performed on naive, central memory and regulatory T cell samples, with an average of around 3.5 million total reads per sample. Sorted cells were lysed in RLT buffer and RNA was extracted with DNase-treated RNeasy Micro or Mini kits, depending on cell number. Each cell subset was processed separately to prevent cross-contamination, with patient and healthy donor samples processed together. Using the immunoSEQ multiplex PCR, TCRB sequences were amplified from cDNA into 87-bp fragments spanning the CDR3 region. Sequencing of the amplicons was done on the Illumina HiSeq platform. As for how the authors treated the data: Synthetic template baselines were used to correct PCR bias computationally, reads within Hamming distance 2 were collapsed, and singletons that could not be merged were discarded. Reads were aligned against IMGT to assign V, D and J genes, CDR3 length and insertions or deletions at six rearrangement sites. Within each subset, clonotype counts were normalized to sorted cell number, and only after that were true diversity and Gini coefficients computed with the tcR R package. The overlap coefficient, calculated on TCRB nucleotide sequences, was used to measure repertoire sharing. Out-of-frame TCRB sequences from naive cells were analyzed as a proxy for the pre-selection repertoire. TCRdb's version of the immuneACCESS table is confined to in-frame rearrangements and falls short of the full clone set. An unresolved V gene accounts for under half of the shortfall where checked; the remainder is of unknown origin. From that table come the V and J calls and clone size; the DNA was used to work out D and trimming. Here the sample has over 200,000 clones; 11% occur a single time. Jointly, the top ten make up around 0.017% of the sample.

From each donor, a single peripheral blood sample of about 120 mL on average was drawn into heparinised tubes. Using a panel that included CD45RO, CCR7, CD25, CD127, CD95 and CD27, naive, central memory, regulatory and stem cell-like memory CD4+ T cells were sorted on a BD FACSAria II. All sorted populations exceeded 95% purity. PBMCs were isolated right away by Lymphoprep density gradient centrifugation and were stained directly, without culture. To minimize batch effects, samples were stained and sorted in pairs, one healthy donor with one patient per experiment. Taken from the germline V gene, the CDR1 and CDR2 loops are MDHEN and SYDVKM. The CDR3 contains 20 residues, cysteine and phenylalanine counted. Only the CDR3 DNA is retained, 60 bases long and in frame from the first base. Trimming leaves V shorter by 2 bases and J shorter by 5 bases, with the junction holding 12 bases beyond the gene matches.

Concerning this clone itself: The target of this receptor is not known. No much larger clone is present one base from it, and per-base qualities are unavailable.

The specimen sequenced was naive CD4+ T cells from blood. The cell subset or site label here, explained by the study, means: true naive CD4+ T cells. The rearranged segments are TRBV28 and TRBJ2-2; TRBD2 lines up with 15 middle nucleotides. This receptor was taken from a man between 25 and 39 years old with type 1 diabetes. The CDR3 here reads CASSLTGTSGGKRETGELFF. In nucleotides, the sequence is TGTGCCAGCAGTTTAACCGGGACTAGCGGGGGGAAAAGAGAAACCGGGGAGCTGTTTTTT.